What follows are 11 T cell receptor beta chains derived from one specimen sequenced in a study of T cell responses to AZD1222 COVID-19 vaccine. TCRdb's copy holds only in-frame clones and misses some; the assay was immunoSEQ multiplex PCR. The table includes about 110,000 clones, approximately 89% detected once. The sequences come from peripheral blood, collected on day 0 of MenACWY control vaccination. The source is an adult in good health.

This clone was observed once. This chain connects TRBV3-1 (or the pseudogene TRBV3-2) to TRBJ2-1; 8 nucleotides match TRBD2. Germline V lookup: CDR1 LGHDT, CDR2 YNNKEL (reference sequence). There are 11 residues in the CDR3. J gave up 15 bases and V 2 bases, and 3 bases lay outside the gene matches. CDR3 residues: CASSQTGGRFF. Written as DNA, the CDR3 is TGTGCCAGCAGCCAAACGGGGGGGCGGTTCTTC.

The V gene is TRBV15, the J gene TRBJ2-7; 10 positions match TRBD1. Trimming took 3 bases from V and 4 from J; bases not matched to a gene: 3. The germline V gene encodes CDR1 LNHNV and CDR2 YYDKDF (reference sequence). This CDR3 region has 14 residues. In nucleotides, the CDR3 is TGTGCCACCAGCAGGCCGGGACAGGGGTACGAGCAGTACTTC. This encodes CATSRPGQGYEQYF.

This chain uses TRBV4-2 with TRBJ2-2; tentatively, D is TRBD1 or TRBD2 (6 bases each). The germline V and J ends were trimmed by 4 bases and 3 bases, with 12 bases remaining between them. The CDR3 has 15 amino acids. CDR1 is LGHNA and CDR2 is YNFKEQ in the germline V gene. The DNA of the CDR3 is TGTGCCAGCAGCCGCCCGGGGGCTGACACCGGGGAGCTGTTTTTT. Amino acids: CASSRPGADTGELFF.

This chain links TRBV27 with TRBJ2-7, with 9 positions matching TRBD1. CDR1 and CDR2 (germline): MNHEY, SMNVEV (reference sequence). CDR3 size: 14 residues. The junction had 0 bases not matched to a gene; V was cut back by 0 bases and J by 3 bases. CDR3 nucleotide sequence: TGTGCCAGCAGTTTATCGACAGGGGGCTACGAGCAGTACTTC. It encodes CASSLSTGGYEQYF.

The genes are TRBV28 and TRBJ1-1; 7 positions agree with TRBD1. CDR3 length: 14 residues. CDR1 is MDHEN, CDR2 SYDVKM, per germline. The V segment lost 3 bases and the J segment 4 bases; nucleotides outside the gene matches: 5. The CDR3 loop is CASSFTDRSTEAFF. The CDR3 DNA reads TGTGCCAGCAGTTTCACGGACAGGAGCACTGAAGCTTTCTTT.

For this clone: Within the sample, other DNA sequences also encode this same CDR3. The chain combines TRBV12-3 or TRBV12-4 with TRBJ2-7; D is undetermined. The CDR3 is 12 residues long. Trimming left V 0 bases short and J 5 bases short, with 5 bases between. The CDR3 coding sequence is TGTGCCAGCAGTTTAGCAGGCAACGAGCAGTACTTC. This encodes CASSLAGNEQYF.

CDR3 coding DNA: TGTGCCAGCAGTTTGATGGCGAACACTGAAGCTTTCTTT. Translation gives CASSLMANTEAFF. V is TRBV12-3 or TRBV12-4 and J is TRBJ1-1; D is unclear. The CDR3 spans 13 residues. V was pared by 3 bases and J by 1 base, with 6 bases between.

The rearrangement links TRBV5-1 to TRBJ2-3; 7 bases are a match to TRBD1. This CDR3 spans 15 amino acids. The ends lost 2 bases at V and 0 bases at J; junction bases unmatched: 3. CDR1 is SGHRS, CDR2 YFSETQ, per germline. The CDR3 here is CASSFGDRSTDTQYF. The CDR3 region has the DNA TGCGCCAGCAGCTTTGGGGACAGAAGCACAGATACGCAGTATTTT.

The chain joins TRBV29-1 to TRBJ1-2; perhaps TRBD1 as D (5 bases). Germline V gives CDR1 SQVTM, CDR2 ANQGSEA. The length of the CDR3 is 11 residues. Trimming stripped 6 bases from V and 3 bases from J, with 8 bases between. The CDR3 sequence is CSVGGDYGYTF. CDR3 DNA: TGCAGCGTGGGAGGGGACTATGGCTACACCTTC.

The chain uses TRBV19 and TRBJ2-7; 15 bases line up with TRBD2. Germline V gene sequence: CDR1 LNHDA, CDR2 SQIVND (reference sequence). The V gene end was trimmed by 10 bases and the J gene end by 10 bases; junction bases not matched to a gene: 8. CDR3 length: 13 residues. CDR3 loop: CATDSGLAGGQYF. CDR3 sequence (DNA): TGTGCCACAGACTCGGGACTAGCGGGGGGCCAGTACTTC.

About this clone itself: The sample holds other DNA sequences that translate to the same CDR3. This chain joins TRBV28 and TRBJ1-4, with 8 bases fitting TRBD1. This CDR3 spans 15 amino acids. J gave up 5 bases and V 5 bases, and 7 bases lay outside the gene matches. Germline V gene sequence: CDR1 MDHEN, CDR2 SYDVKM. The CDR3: CASSPNRGINEKLFF. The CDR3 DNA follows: TGTGCCAGCAGTCCCAACAGGGGGATAAATGAAAAACTGTTTTTT.